This TCR beta chain was sequenced during a study of Ad26.COV2.S vaccination and SARS-CoV-2 variants. Across the study: Ad26.COV2.S shots went into the muscle once or twice, 56 days apart.

Stated treatment: around 19 received Ad26.COV2.S at low or high dose, single or two shots; about 5 received placebo; per-sample allocation not given. Collection of samples fell on day 63 after the first vaccine or placebo injection. Germline CDR1 SGHTA, CDR2 FQGNSA. CDR3 size: 16 residues. V was cut by 5 bases and J by 3 bases, with 18 bases left in between. Produced via immunoSEQ multiplex PCR; TCRdb's table is partial and in-frame only. Of hundreds of thousands of clones listed, more than 75% are singletons. V and J are TRBV7-2 and TRBJ2-3; maybe TRBD2 (6 bases). This sample comprised peripheral blood, obtained in a trial of Ad26.COV2.S vaccine versus placebo. The source is a person aged 18 to 59 who received the Ad26.COV2.S COVID-19 vaccine or a placebo. CDR3: CASSLGGVAVTDTQYF. The CDR3 DNA reads as TGTGCCAGCAGCCTAGGAGGGGTAGCGGTAACAGATACGCAGTATTTT.